This T cell receptor (beta chain) was found in a study of cytomegalovirus exposure and HLA in healthy donors. This clone was found once. The antigen is unknown. With 60 Vbeta and 13 Jbeta primers, the PCR was carried out. The repertoire was sequenced with immunoSEQ multiplex PCR; TCRdb's copy has only in-frame clones and lacks some. The data hold roughly 90,000 clones, with 70% to 80% observed a single time. Study results and caveats: In a later analysis, specific HLA alleles were associated with 15,000 or so TCR beta sequences at a 0.05 false discovery rate. Specificity for CMV antigens was confirmed in vitro for a few of the CMV-associated chains.

With 2 bases clipped from V and 4 bases from J, the junction kept 8 bases outside the gene matches. The CDR3 runs 16 residues. The germline V gene encodes CDR1 MNHNY and CDR2 SVGAGI (reference sequence). Sequencing input: PBMCs. The gene calls are TRBV6-6 and TRBJ1-2, with 9 bases that match TRBD1. This clonotype originated in a man younger than 45 in good health and CMV-seropositive. The CDR3 protein is CASSYPPGQGAYGYTF. The CDR3 DNA follows: TGTGCCAGCAGTTACCCTCCGGGACAGGGCGCCTATGGCTACACCTTC.